This is a list of T cell receptor beta chains from one sample in a study of human T cells and chemical hapten exposure. TCRdb processed the RACE reads anew with MiXCR; each CDR3 protein has one entry. The sample contains 180,000 or so distinct CDR3 sequences, around 24% of which appear only once. The source was whole blood, collected in connection with sensitization to the hapten diphenylcyclopropenone (DPC). These receptor sequences come from a woman aged 45-65 years with alopecia areata. Some clones in this sample may be carry-over from other donors' samples. CDR3s include the opening cysteine and the closing phenylalanine or tryptophan. D genes are given only for firm matches. Clone sizes are given selectively: once, few, many, or a class where the clone is expanded.

v_call,d_call,j_call,clone_size,cdr3_aa,cdr3_nt
TRBV5-8,TRBD1,TRBJ1-5,once,CASSLWTGGYVQPQHF,TGTGCCAGCAGCTTGTGGACAGGGGGTTATGTACAGCCCCAGCATTTT
TRBV29-1,TRBD2,TRBJ2-5,few,CDIPRAGVISQETQYF,TGCGATATCCCTAGGGCGGGAGTTATATCCCAAGAGACCCAGTACTTC
TRBV6-6,.,TRBJ1-5,.,CASATYRDKGQPQHF,TGTGCCAGCGCCACTTACAGGGATAAGGGTCAGCCCCAGCATTTT
TRBV6-1,TRBD2,TRBJ2-1,few,CASSEGLAGGTDEQFF,TGTGCCAGCAGTGAAGGGCTAGCGGGAGGTACGGATGAGCAGTTCTTC
TRBV7-2,TRBD2,TRBJ2-1,few,CASSLASGSYGEQFF,TGTGCCAGCAGCTTGGCTAGCGGGAGTTACGGTGAGCAGTTCTTC
TRBV2,.,TRBJ1-3,.,CASSGPPAGNTIYF,TGTGCCAGCAGTGGCCCGCCCGCTGGAAACACCATATATTTT
TRBV3-1,TRBD1,TRBJ1-3,few,CASSRTGGGNTIYF,TGTGCCAGCAGTCGGACAGGGGGCGGAAACACCATATATTTT
TRBV5-1,TRBD2,TRBJ2-5,.,CASRGPAGVLETQYF,TGCGCCAGCAGGGGTCCAGCGGGAGTCTTAGAGACCCAGTACTTC
TRBV6-5,.,TRBJ2-7,few,CASTRSLAGYEQYF,TGTGCCAGCACCCGTTCTCTGGCGGGATACGAGCAGTACTTC
TRBV7-6,.,TRBJ2-3,.,CASSFAGRERGTDTQYF,TGTGCCAGCAGCTTTGCGGGGCGAGAAAGGGGCACAGATACGCAGTATTTT
TRBV7-3,.,TRBJ2-2,few,CASSPFGTGELFF,TGTGCCAGCAGCCCCTTTGGTACCGGGGAGCTGTTTTTT
TRBV7-8,.,TRBJ1-1,.,CASSLGLLRNTEAFF,TGTGCCAGCAGCCTCGGACTCTTAAGGAACACTGAAGCTTTCTTT
TRBV3-1,TRBD2,TRBJ2-5,many,CASSLAGIQETQYF,TGTGCCAGCAGCCTAGCGGGTATACAAGAGACCCAGTACTTC
TRBV7-2,TRBD1,TRBJ1-5,few,CASSFNRGPNQPQHF,TGTGCCAGCAGCTTTAACAGGGGGCCAAATCAGCCCCAGCATTTT
TRBV6-5,TRBD1,TRBJ2-4,many,CASSPGTGGYELAKNIQYF,TGTGCCAGCAGCCCGGGGACAGGGGGCTACGAACTAGCCAAAAACATTCAGTACTTC
TRBV7-9,.,TRBJ2-5,.,CASSPQGKETQYF,TGTGCCAGCAGCCCACAGGGTAAAGAGACCCAGTACTTC
TRBV25-1,TRBD1,TRBJ2-1,.,CASGFRDREGEQFF,TGTGCCAGCGGGTTTCGGGACAGGGAGGGTGAGCAGTTCTTC
TRBV6-2/TRBV6-3,TRBD1,TRBJ1-2,.,CASNGQGYGYTF,TGTGCCAGCAACGGACAGGGGTATGGCTACACCTTC
TRBV29-1,.,TRBJ2-3,.,CSVQGRGPDTQYF,TGCAGCGTTCAAGGGCGGGGACCAGATACGCAGTATTTT
TRBV5-1,.,TRBJ1-2,few,CASSLVGERGYTF,TGCGCCAGCAGCTTGGTGGGGGAACGTGGCTACACCTTC
TRBV10-3,.,TRBJ2-7,few,CAIASGTTYEQYF,TGTGCCATCGCCTCCGGGACAACCTACGAGCAGTACTTC
TRBV5-6,TRBD2,TRBJ2-5,few,CASSLGLAETQYF,TGTGCCAGCAGCTTGGGACTAGCGGAGACCCAGTACTTC
TRBV6-5,TRBD1,TRBJ1-5,.,CASSGDRASNQPQHF,TGTGCCAGCAGTGGCGACAGGGCCAGCAATCAGCCCCAGCATTTT
TRBV2,.,TRBJ2-7,few,CASSEPGREQYF,TGTGCCAGCAGTGAACCCGGGCGCGAGCAGTACTTC
TRBV6-2/TRBV6-3,TRBD1,TRBJ1-1,many,CASSLQGARRSTEAFF,TGTGCCAGCAGTTTACAGGGGGCGAGGAGGAGCACTGAAGCTTTCTTT
TRBV10-1,TRBD1,TRBJ1-1,few,CASSQGVMTEAFF,TGCGCCAGCAGCCAGGGGGTTATGACTGAAGCTTTCTTT
TRBV7-8,TRBD2,TRBJ2-1,.,CASSTPGLVGNEQFF,TGTGCCAGCAGCACCCCGGGACTAGTGGGCAATGAGCAGTTCTTC
TRBV5-1,.,TRBJ1-1,many,CASSLAGAITEAFF,TGCGCCAGCAGCTTGGCAGGGGCAATCACTGAAGCTTTCTTT
TRBV20-1,TRBD2,TRBJ2-1,many,CSARGLAGDNEQFF,TGCAGTGCTAGGGGTCTAGCGGGCGACAATGAGCAGTTCTTC
TRBV7-2,TRBD2,TRBJ2-4,.,CASSSRAGEGKNIQYF,TGTGCCAGCAGCTCGAGAGCGGGAGAGGGCAAAAACATTCAGTACTTC
TRBV4-2,.,TRBJ1-2,few,CASSQEEASNYGYTF,TGTGCCAGCAGCCAAGAGGAGGCCTCTAACTATGGCTACACCTTC
TRBV15,.,TRBJ1-5,.,CATSRAFNQPQHF,TGTGCCACCAGCAGAGCTTTTAATCAGCCCCAGCATTTT
TRBV12-3/TRBV12-4,.,TRBJ1-1,few,CASSLGTEGTEAFF,TGTGCCAGCAGTTTAGGGACCGAGGGCACTGAAGCTTTCTTT
TRBV7-3,.,TRBJ2-2,.,CASSLNAGHGELFF,TGTGCCAGCAGCTTAAACGCGGGTCACGGGGAGCTGTTTTTT
TRBV29-1,.,TRBJ2-2,few,CSVYLGVNTGELFF,TGCAGCGTTTATTTAGGGGTAAACACCGGGGAGCTGTTTTTT
TRBV3-1,.,TRBJ1-2,few,CASSQVPGTGYGYTF,TGTGCCAGCAGCCAAGTTCCTGGCACTGGCTATGGCTACACCTTC
TRBV9,.,TRBJ2-1,few,CASSVVQINEQFF,TGTGCCAGCAGCGTAGTACAGATCAATGAGCAGTTCTTC
TRBV6-5,TRBD2,TRBJ2-1,.,CASRKLAGAYNEQFF,TGTGCCAGCAGAAAACTAGCGGGGGCCTACAATGAGCAGTTCTTC
TRBV5-1,.,TRBJ2-5,.,CASSQGTTTVEETQYF,TGCGCCAGCAGCCAGGGGACAACCACGGTGGAAGAGACCCAGTACTTC
TRBV11-3,.,TRBJ2-2,few,CASSLEPGELFF,TGTGCCAGCAGCTTAGAGCCCGGGGAGCTGTTTTTT
TRBV29-1,.,TRBJ2-7,.,CSVAGEGGHEQYF,TGCAGCGTTGCCGGAGAGGGCGGCCACGAGCAGTACTTC
TRBV9,TRBD2,TRBJ2-3,.,CASSVEMGLAGGTDTQYF,TGTGCCAGCAGCGTAGAAATGGGACTAGCGGGAGGCACAGATACGCAGTATTTT
TRBV28,TRBD1,TRBJ2-1,.,CASSLTWDSYNEQFF,TGTGCCAGCAGTTTAACCTGGGACAGCTACAATGAGCAGTTCTTC
TRBV2,.,TRBJ1-5,.,CASSGVGPNQPQHF,TGTGCCAGCTCAGGCGTAGGACCCAATCAGCCCCAGCATTTT
TRBV5-1,.,TRBJ1-2,few,CASSPYSFSNYGYTF,TGCGCCAGCAGCCCTTACAGCTTTTCTAACTATGGCTACACCTTC
TRBV3-1,.,TRBJ2-5,few,CASSQETQAQETQYF,TGTGCCAGCAGCCAAGAAACCCAGGCCCAAGAGACCCAGTACTTC
TRBV10-2,.,TRBJ1-4,.,CASSSGGLVEKLFF,TGCGCCAGCAGTTCGGGGGGCTTGGTCGAAAAACTGTTTTTT
TRBV14,.,TRBJ1-2,.,CASSGRGNYGYTF,TGTGCCAGCAGCGGACGCGGTAACTATGGCTACACCTTC
TRBV7-8,.,TRBJ1-2,.,CASSLKTGYGYTF,TGTGCCAGCAGCTTAAAGACAGGTTATGGCTACACCTTC
TRBV5-1,.,TRBJ2-3,.,CASSPHRGVSTDTQYF,TGCGCCAGCAGCCCGCACCGCGGAGTGAGCACAGATACGCAGTATTTT